The 23 T cell receptor beta chains reported below all come from one sample, sequenced in a study of T cell responses to AZD1222 COVID-19 vaccine. TCRdb keeps only in-frame clones here, not all; method: immunoSEQ multiplex PCR. Seen here are under 200,000 clones, under 95% observed once, and the top ten hold 1% to 1.5%. The material was peripheral blood, obtained 28 days after the second AZD1222 dose. The receptors stem from an adult who received the AZD1222 COVID-19 vaccine.

This chain joins TRBV4-1 and TRBJ1-6, with D possibly TRBD1 on 6 matching bases. The germline CDR1 and CDR2 sequences are MGHRA and YSYEKL. This CDR3 is 15 amino acids long. Trimming took off 0 bases at V and 9 bases at J, with 12 bases between the two ends. Here the CDR3 reads CASSQDQGRGSPLHF. CDR3 in DNA: TGCGCCAGCAGCCAAGACCAGGGGCGAGGTTCACCCCTCCACTTT.

J is TRBJ1-2 and V is TRBV20-1, with D tentatively TRBD1 (5 bases). Germline values: CDR1 DFQATT, CDR2 SNEGSKA (reference sequence). V was shortened by 3 bases and J by 7 bases, with 6 bases between the two germline ends. The CDR3 contains 10 residues. CDR3 DNA sequence: TGCAGTGCTAGTCAGGGTGGCTACACCTTC. This sequence encodes CSASQGGYTF.

The chain recombines TRBV20-1 with TRBJ1-2; D unclear. Between the trimmed V and J ends, which lost 3 bases and 7 bases, there was a span of 9 bases. Germline loops: CDR1 DFQATT, CDR2 SNEGSKA (reference sequence). The CDR3 is made up of 11 amino acids. The CDR3: CSASRPLGYTF. DNA of the CDR3: TGCAGTGCTAGTCGGCCACTTGGCTACACCTTC.

This chain links TRBV27 with TRBJ1-5, with 8 bases identical to TRBD1. The germline V gene has CDR1 MNHEY and CDR2 SMNVEV (reference sequence). The trim removed 5 bases at V and 6 bases at J, leaving 9 bases unmatched. The CDR3 spans 15 residues. The CDR3 sequence is CASSPYRTGLQPQHF. The CDR3 DNA is TGTGCCAGCAGTCCTTACCGGACAGGGCTTCAGCCCCAGCATTTT.

The J gene is TRBJ1-1, the V gene TRBV12-3 or TRBV12-4; TRBD1 matches at 7 bases. Trimming at V came to 10 bases and at J to 4 bases, leaving 6 bases not matched to a gene. This CDR3 spans 12 amino acids. CDR3 loop: CATKGASTEAFF. CDR3 in DNA: TGTGCCACCAAGGGGGCGAGCACTGAAGCTTTCTTT.

The V gene is TRBV28, the J gene TRBJ2-7; tentative D call: TRBD2 (5 bases). The CDR3 is made up of 15 amino acids. Trimming left V 8 bases short and J 1 base short, with 18 bases between. Per the germline V gene, CDR1 is MDHEN and CDR2 is SYDVKM. The chain's CDR3 is CASSPQRTRSYEQYF. DNA for the CDR3: TGTGCCAGCTCCCCCCAGCGGACCAGATCCTACGAGCAGTACTTC. Filled out from reference TRBV28 and TRBJ2-7, the complete variable domain reads DVKVTQSSRYLVKRTGEKVFLECVQDMDHENMFWYRQDPGLGLRLIYFSYDVKMKEKGDIPEGYSVSREKKERFSLILESASTNQTSMYLCASSPQRTRSYEQYFGPGTRLTVT.

CDR3 bases: TGCGCCAGCAGCCAAGGCATCGGGGACAGGGCCTACGAGCAGTACTTC. Encoded protein: CASSQGIGDRAYEQYF. The chain carries TRBV4-3 and TRBJ2-7; 9 nucleotides align to TRBD1. V trimming: 1 base; J trimming: 2 bases; junction bases outside the gene matches: 6. CDR3 length: 16 residues. The germline CDR1 and CDR2 sequences are LGHNA and YSLEER.

Here the CDR3 reads CAITSGQSNTGELFF. CDR3 in DNA: TGTGCCATCACCTCGGGACAGAGCAACACCGGGGAGCTGTTTTTT. The gene calls are TRBV10-3 and TRBJ2-2; TRBD1 aligns across 7 bases. The CDR3 covers 15 residues. J gave up 2 bases and V 7 bases, and 7 bases lay outside the gene matches. Germline CDR1 reads ENHRY; CDR2 reads SYGVKD.

The V call is TRBV5-1, the J call TRBJ2-1; D possibly corresponds to TRBD2 (6 bases). The CDR3 contains 17 residues. Germline assignment: CDR1 SGHRS and CDR2 YFSETQ. Trimming cost V 4 bases and J 0 bases, with 17 bases left between them. The CDR3 DNA is TGCGCCAGCAGCGGCGGGACTTCGGGTAACTCCTACAATGAGCAGTTCTTC. Its translation is CASSGGTSGNSYNEQFF.

The chain joins TRBV6-1 to TRBJ1-4; D remains ambiguous. CDR3 length equals 12 residues. The germline CDR1 and CDR2 sequences are MNHNS and SASEGT. V was trimmed by 3 bases and J by 5 bases, leaving 4 bases between them. This CDR3 reads CASSEANEKLFF. The DNA of the CDR3 is TGTGCCAGCAGTGAGGCAAATGAAAAACTGTTTTTT.

This clone was counted once. The chain links TRBV7-9 to TRBJ2-7; 10 nucleotides agree with TRBD1. Per the germline V gene, CDR1 is SEHNR and CDR2 is FQNEAQ (reference sequence). There are 15 residues in the CDR3. Trimming cost V 6 bases and J 2 bases; bases outside gene matches: 7. CDR3 residues: CASSYRDRGTYEQYF. For the CDR3, the DNA is TGTGCCAGCAGTTACCGGGACAGGGGAACCTACGAGCAGTACTTC.

The V call is TRBV25-1, the J call TRBJ1-3; D unresolved. CDR1 is MGHDK, CDR2 SYGVNS, per germline. Trimming stripped 6 bases from V and 0 bases from J, with 6 bases between. There are 13 residues in the CDR3. DNA of the CDR3: TGTGCCAGCAGAGACTTCTCTGGAAACACCATATATTTT. Translated: CASRDFSGNTIYF. Looking up the rest from reference TRBV25-1 and TRBJ1-3 gives the full variable domain: EADIYQTPRYLVIGTGKKITLECSQTMGHDKMYWYQQDPGMELHLIHYSYGVNSTEKGDLSSESTVSRIRTEHFPLTLESARPSHTSQYLCASRDFSGNTIYFGEGSWLTVV.

This chain links TRBV25-1 with TRBJ1-1; D might be TRBD1 (6 bases). Germline V gene sequence: CDR1 MGHDK, CDR2 SYGVNS. The CDR3 has 14 amino acids. V gave up 4 bases and J gave up 1 base, with 10 bases separating them. The CDR3 reads CASSARTENTEAFF. The CDR3 DNA is TGTGCCAGCAGTGCCCGGACAGAGAACACTGAAGCTTTCTTT.

The rearrangement uses TRBV25-1 and TRBJ2-5, with D unresolved. Germline V lookup: CDR1 MGHDK, CDR2 SYGVNS. Deletions cut 2 bases from V and 8 bases from J, with 6 bases between. The CDR3 has 11 amino acids. The CDR3 DNA sequence: TGTGCCAGCAGTGAAGGGGTAACCCAGTACTTC. Translating it yields CASSEGVTQYF.

The chain has TRBV6-5 and TRBJ2-1, with 8 bases matching TRBD2. The germline CDR1 and CDR2 sequences are MNHEY and SVGAGI. With V trimmed by 8 bases and J by 5 bases, 2 bases remained unmatched. The CDR3 runs to 12 residues. The CDR3 region is CASYGGDNEQFF. CDR3 in DNA: TGTGCCAGCTACGGGGGGGACAATGAGCAGTTCTTC.

This sequence joins TRBV5-1 and TRBJ1-1, with unresolved D. The ends were cut back, 1 base at V and 1 base at J, with 11 bases in the middle. CDR1 is SGHRS and CDR2 is YFSETQ in the germline V gene. The CDR3 is 15 amino acids. The CDR3 sequence is CASSLTGPKNTEAFF. The CDR3, as DNA: TGCGCCAGCAGCTTGACGGGTCCCAAGAACACTGAAGCTTTCTTT.

This chain links TRBV9 with TRBJ1-1; TRBD1 matches 7 bases. The length of the CDR3 is 13 residues. The V gene end was trimmed by 0 bases and the J gene end by 8 bases; junction bases not matched to a gene: 4. Germline V gene sequence: CDR1 SGDLS, CDR2 YYNGEE. The CDR3 DNA is TGTGCCAGCAGCGTAGCTACAGGGGCCGAAGCTTTCTTT. This gives the protein CASSVATGAEAFF. Combining the CDR3 with reference TRBV9 and TRBJ1-1 gives the whole variable domain DSGVTQTPKHLITATGQRVTLRCSPRSGDLSVYWYQQSLDQGLQFLIQYYNGEERAKGNILERFSAQQFPDLHSELNLSSLELGDSALYFCASSVATGAEAFFGQGTRLTVV.

CDR3 residues: CASRGGTYEQYF. The CDR3 region has the DNA TGTGCCAGCAGGGGAGGTACGTACGAGCAGTACTTC. The rearrangement uses TRBV5-6 and TRBJ2-7; a weak D match, TRBD2 (6 bases). Trimming took off 5 bases at V and 4 bases at J, with 10 bases between the two ends. Looked up from germline, CDR1 is SGHDT and CDR2 is YYEEEE. This CDR3 contains 12 residues.

Here the CDR3 DNA reads TGCAGTGCTAGGCAAGCCACTGAAGCTTTCTTT. Residues: CSARQATEAFF. This rearrangement joins TRBV20-1 to TRBJ1-1; no clear D. From germline, CDR1 is DFQATT and CDR2 SNEGSKA (reference sequence). Trimming took 3 bases from V and 4 from J, leaving 6 bases between them. This CDR3 comprises 11 residues.

CDR3 in amino acids: CASSYSARRDGQPQHF. CDR3 in DNA: TGTGCCAGCAGTTACTCGGCGCGCAGGGATGGTCAGCCCCAGCATTTT. The chain carries TRBV6-2 or TRBV6-3 and TRBJ1-5; D is possibly TRBD1 (5 bases). V dropped 0 bases and J dropped 6 bases, with 15 bases sitting between them. The CDR3 consists of 16 residues. Germline-derived CDR1 and CDR2 are MNHEY and SVGEGT.

The rearrangement links TRBV10-3 to TRBJ1-4, with unresolved D. Trimming left V 2 bases short and J 8 bases short, with 6 bases between. The CDR3 runs 12 residues. The germline gives CDR1 ENHRY, CDR2 SYGVKD. Written as DNA, the CDR3 is TGTGCCATCAGTGAGGGTCTGGAAAAACTGTTTTTT. Protein: CAISEGLEKLFF.

The CDR3 DNA is TGCGCCAGCAGACCATCCGGGACAGGGATCAACCGTAATGAAAAACTGTTTTTT. Protein: CASRPSGTGINRNEKLFF. This chain links TRBV4-1 with TRBJ1-4, with TRBD1 matching 9 bases. V lost 6 bases and J lost 4; bases outside the gene matches: 15. CDR3 length equals 18 residues. Germline CDR1 is MGHRA and CDR2 is YSYEKL.

The chain recombines TRBV13 with TRBJ1-2; 8 bases match TRBD1. The V segment lost 5 bases and the J segment 0 bases; nucleotides outside the gene matches: 8. The length of the CDR3 is 16 residues. Looked up from germline, CDR1 is PRHDT and CDR2 is FYEKMQ (reference sequence). CDR3 sequence: CASSQTGGRSNYGYTF. For the CDR3, the DNA is TGTGCCAGCAGCCAAACAGGGGGGAGATCTAACTATGGCTACACCTTC.